This T cell receptor (beta chain) was observed in a study of blood T cells in healthy people across ages. Study-wide results and caveats: Long-lived and aged donors differed, with more naive CD4+ cells and higher diversity in the long-lived. Unknown donor CMV status possibly confounded expanded clonotype changes.

Germline loops: CDR1 SGHTA, CDR2 FQGTGA. The CDR3 is made up of 13 amino acids. PCR was performed a second time for roughly 7 to 12 cycles using a sample-barcoded 5' primer and a J-beta primer mix. A template-switch adaptor containing 12 random nucleotides labeled each cDNA molecule. TCRdb reanalysed the 5' RACE reads using MiXCR and keeps one entry per CDR3 protein. The data show around 1,000,000 distinct CDR3 sequences, almost 25% seen once. Comments on this clonotype: Its target is not known.

The sample was also linked to a second study, of T cells of mothers and their children. That investigation notes: Microchimeric T cell clones that persisted were not detected.

This TCR was recovered from a girl aged 2-10 years in good health. What was sequenced was blood. The chain carries TRBV7-3 and TRBJ2-5; no clear D gene. TRBJ2-1 explains the end of the DNA better; the J call may be wrong. The CDR3 DNA is TGTGCCAGCAGCTTATGGGCCTGGGATGAGCAGTTCTTC. Its translation is CASSLWAWDEQFF.